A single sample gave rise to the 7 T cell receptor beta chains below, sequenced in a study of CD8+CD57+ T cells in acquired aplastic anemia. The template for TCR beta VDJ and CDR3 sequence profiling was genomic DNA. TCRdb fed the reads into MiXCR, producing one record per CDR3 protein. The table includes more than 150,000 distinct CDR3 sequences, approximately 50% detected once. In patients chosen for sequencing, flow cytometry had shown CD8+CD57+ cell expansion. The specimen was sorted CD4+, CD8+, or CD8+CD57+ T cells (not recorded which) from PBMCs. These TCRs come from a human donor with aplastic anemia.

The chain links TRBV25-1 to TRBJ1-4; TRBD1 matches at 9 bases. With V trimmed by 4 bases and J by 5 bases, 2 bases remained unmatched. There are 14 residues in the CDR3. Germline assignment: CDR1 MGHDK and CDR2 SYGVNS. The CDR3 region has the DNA TGTGCCAGCAGTGCAGGACAGGGGAATGAAAAACTGTTTTTT. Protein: CASSAGQGNEKLFF. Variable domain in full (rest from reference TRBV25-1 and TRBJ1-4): EADIYQTPRYLVIGTGKKITLECSQTMGHDKMYWYQQDPGMELHLIHYSYGVNSTEKGDLSSESTVSRIRTEHFPLTLESARPSHTSQYLCASSAGQGNEKLFFGSGTQLSVL.

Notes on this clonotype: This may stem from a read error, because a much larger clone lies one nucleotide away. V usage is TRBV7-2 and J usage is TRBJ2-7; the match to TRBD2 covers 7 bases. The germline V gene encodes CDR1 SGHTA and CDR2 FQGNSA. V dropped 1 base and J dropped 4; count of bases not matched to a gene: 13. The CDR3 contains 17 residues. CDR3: CASSLGGRGGRPYEQYF. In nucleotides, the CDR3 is TGTGCCAGCAGCTTAGGGGGTCGGGGCGGGAGACCGTACGAGCAGTACTTC.

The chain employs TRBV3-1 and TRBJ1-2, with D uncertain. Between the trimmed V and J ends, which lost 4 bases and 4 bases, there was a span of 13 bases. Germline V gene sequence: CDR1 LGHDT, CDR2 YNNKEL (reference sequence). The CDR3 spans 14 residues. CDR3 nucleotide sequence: TGTGCCAGCAGCCTACAAGGCCTAGGCTATGGCTACACCTTC. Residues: CASSLQGLGYGYTF. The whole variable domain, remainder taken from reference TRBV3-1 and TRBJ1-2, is DTAVSQTPKYLVTQMGNDKSIKCEQNLGHDTMYWYKQDSKKFLKIMFSYNNKELIINETVPNRFSPKSPDKAHLNLHINSLELGDSAVYFCASSLQGLGYGYTFGSGTRLTVV.

CDR3 residues: CASSHKRGLNSPLHF. The CDR3 coding sequence is TGTGCCAGCAGCCATAAAAGGGGTTTGAATTCACCCCTCCACTTT. V gene TRBV2 combines with J gene TRBJ1-6, with D possibly TRBD1 on 5 matching bases. CDR1 SNHLY and CDR2 FYNNEI come from the germline V gene. V gave up 6 bases and J gave up 7 bases, with 16 bases separating them. CDR3 length: 15 residues.

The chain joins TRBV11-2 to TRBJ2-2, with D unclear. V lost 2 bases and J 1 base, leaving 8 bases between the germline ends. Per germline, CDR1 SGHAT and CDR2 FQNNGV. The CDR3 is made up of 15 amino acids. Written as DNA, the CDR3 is TGTGCCAGCAGCTTATGGCGGATGAACACCGGGGAGCTGTTTTTT. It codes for CASSLWRMNTGELFF.

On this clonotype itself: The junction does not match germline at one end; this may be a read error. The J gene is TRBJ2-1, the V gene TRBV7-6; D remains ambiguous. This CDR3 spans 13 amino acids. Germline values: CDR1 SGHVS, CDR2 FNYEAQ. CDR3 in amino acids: CASILSSYNEQFF. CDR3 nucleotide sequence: TGTGCCAGCATCTTAAGCTCCTACAATGAGCAGTTCTTC.

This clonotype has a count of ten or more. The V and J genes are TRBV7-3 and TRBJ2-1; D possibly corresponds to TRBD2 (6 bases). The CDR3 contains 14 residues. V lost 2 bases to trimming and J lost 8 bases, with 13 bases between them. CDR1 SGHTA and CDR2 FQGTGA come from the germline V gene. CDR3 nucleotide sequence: TGTGCCAGCAGCTTACTAGCGTGGTCGGATGAGCAGTTCTTC. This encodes CASSLLAWSDEQFF. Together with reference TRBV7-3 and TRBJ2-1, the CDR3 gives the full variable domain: GAGVSQTPSNKVTEKGKYVELRCDPISGHTALYWYRQSLGQGPEFLIYFQGTGAADDSGLPNDRFFAVRPEGSVSTLKIQRTERGDSAVYLCASSLLAWSDEQFFGPGTRLTVL.